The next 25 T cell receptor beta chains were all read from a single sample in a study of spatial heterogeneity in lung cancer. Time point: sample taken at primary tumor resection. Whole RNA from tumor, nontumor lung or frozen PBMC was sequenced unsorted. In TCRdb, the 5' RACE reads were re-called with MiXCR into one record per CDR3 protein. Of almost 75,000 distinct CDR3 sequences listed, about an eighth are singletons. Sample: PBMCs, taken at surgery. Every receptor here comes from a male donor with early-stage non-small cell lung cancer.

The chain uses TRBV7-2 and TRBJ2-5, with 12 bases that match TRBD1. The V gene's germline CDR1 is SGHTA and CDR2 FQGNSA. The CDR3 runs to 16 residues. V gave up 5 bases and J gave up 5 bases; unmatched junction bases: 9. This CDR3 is CASSPRGTGGAETQYF. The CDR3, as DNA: TGTGCCAGCAGCCCACGGGGGACAGGGGGCGCGGAGACCCAGTACTTC. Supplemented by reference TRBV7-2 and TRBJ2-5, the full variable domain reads GAGVSQSPSNKVTEKGKDVELRCDPISGHTALYWYRQSLGQGLEFLIYFQGNSAPDKSGLPSDRFSAERTGGSVSTLTIQRTQQEDSAVYLCASSPRGTGGAETQYFGPGTRLLVL.

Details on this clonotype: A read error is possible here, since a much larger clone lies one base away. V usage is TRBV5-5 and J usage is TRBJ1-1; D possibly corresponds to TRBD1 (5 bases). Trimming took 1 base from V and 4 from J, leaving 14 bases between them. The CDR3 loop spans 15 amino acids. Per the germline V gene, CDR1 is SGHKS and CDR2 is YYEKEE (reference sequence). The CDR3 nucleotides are TGTGCCAGCAGCTTGCAGGGCCATGCGGGCACTGAAGCTTTCTTT. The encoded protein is CASSLQGHAGTEAFF. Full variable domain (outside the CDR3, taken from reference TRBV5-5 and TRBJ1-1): DAGVTQSPTHLIKTRGQQVTLRCSPISGHKSVSWYQQVLGQGPQFIFQYYEKEERGRGNFPDRFSARQFPNYSSELNVNALLLGDSALYLCASSLQGHAGTEAFFGQGTRLTVV.

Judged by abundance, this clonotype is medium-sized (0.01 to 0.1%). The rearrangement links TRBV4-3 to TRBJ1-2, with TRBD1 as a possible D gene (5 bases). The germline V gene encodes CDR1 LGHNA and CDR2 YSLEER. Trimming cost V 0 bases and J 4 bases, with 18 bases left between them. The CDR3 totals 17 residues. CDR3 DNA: TGCGCCAGCAGCCAAGAAAGCGACAGTGGGCTGCCCTATGGCTACACCTTC. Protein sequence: CASSQESDSGLPYGYTF.

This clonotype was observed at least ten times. The CDR3 DNA reads as TGTGCCAGCAGTTTAGGGGCCTACGAGCAGTACTTC. Translation gives CASSLGAYEQYF. The rearrangement links TRBV12-3 or TRBV12-4 to TRBJ2-7; D remains ambiguous. The CDR3 contains 12 residues. The ends were cut back, 1 base at V and 2 bases at J, with 3 bases in the middle.

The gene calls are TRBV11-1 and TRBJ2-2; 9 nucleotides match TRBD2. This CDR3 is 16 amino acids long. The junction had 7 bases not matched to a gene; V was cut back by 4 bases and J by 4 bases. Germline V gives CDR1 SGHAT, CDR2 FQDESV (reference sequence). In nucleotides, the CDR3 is TGTGCCAGCAGCTCTAGCGGGAATAGGGTCACCGGGGAGCTGTTTTTT. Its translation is CASSSSGNRVTGELFF.

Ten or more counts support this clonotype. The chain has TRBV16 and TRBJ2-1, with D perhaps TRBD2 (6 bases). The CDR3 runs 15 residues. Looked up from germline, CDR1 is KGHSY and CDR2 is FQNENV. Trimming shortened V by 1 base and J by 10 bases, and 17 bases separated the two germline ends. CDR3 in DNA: TGTGCCAGCAGCCAATTCCAAGGCAGGGCGGGAGAGCAGTTCTTC. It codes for CASSQFQGRAGEQFF.

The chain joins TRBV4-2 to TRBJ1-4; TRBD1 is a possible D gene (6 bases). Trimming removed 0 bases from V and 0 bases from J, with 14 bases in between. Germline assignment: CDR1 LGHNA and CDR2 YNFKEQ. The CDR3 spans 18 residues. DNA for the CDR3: TGTGCCAGCAGCCAAGACCGATCCGGACAGACAACTAATGAAAAACTGTTTTTT. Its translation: CASSQDRSGQTTNEKLFF.

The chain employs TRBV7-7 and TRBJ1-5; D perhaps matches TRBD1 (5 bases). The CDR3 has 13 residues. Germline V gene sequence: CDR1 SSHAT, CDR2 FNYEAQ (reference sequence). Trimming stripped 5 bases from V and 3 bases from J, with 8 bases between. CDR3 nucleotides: TGTGCCAGCAGCACGGGGACCAATCAGCCCCAGCATTTT. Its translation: CASSTGTNQPQHF.

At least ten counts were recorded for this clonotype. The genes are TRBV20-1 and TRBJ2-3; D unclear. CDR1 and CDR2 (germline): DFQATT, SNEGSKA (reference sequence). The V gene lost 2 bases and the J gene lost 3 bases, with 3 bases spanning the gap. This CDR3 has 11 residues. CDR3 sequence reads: CSARITDTQYF. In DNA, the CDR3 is TGCAGTGCTAGAATTACAGATACGCAGTATTTT.

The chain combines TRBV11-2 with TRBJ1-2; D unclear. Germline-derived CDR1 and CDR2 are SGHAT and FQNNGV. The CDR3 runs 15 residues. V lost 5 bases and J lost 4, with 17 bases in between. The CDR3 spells CASSGGRQSFYGYTF. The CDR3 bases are TGTGCCAGCAGCGGTGGACGGCAGTCTTTCTATGGCTACACCTTC.

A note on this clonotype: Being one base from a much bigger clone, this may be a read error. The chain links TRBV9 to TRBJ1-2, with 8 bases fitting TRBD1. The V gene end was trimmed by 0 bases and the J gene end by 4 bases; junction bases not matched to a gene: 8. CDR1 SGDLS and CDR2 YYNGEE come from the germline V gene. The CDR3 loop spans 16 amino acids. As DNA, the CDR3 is TGTGCCAGCAGCGTAGCCCAGGGGACAGGCTCCTATGGCTACACCTTC. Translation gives CASSVAQGTGSYGYTF.

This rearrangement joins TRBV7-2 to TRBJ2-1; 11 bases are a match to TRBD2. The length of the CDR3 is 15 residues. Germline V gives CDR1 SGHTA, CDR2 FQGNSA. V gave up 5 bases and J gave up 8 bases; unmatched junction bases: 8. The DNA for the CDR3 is TGTGCCAGCAGCCTTAGCGGGAGGGATTCTGATGAGCAGTTCTTC. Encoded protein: CASSLSGRDSDEQFF.

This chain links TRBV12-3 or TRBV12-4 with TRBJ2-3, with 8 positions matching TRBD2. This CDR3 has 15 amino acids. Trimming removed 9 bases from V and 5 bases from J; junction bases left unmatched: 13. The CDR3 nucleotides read TGTGCCAGTAAGCGGGAGATCGGGGGTAGAGATACGCAGTATTTT. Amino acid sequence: CASKREIGGRDTQYF.

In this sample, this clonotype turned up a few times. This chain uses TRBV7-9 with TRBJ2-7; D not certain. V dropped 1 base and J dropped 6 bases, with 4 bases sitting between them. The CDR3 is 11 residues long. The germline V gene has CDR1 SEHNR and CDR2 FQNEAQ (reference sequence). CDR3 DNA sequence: TGTGCCAGCAGCTTAGATGGCGAGCAGTACTTC. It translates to CASSLDGEQYF.

The CDR3 region has the DNA TGCGCCAGCAGCCTACAGGCAGGACTAAGCGACAATGAGCAGTTCTTC. Translation: CASSLQAGLSDNEQFF. V is TRBV4-1 and J is TRBJ2-1; D might be TRBD2 (6 bases). The CDR3 totals 16 residues. V lost 4 bases to trimming and J lost 5 bases, with 18 bases between them. CDR1 MGHRA and CDR2 YSYEKL come from the germline V gene.

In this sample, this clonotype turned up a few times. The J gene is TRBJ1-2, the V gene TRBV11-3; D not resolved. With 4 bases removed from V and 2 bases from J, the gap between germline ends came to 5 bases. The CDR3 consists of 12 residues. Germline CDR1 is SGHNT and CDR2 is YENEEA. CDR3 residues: CASSSVNYGYTF. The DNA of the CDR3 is TGTGCCAGCAGCTCTGTCAACTATGGCTACACCTTC.

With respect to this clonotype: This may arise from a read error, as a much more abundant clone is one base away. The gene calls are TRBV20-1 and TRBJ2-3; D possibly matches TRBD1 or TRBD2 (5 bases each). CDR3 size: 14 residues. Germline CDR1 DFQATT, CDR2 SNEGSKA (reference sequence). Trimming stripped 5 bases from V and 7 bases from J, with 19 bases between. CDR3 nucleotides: TGCAGTGCTGGGGCCCCGGGGCAGATTAATACGCAGTATTTT. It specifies CSAGAPGQINTQYF.

CDR3 region: CAISESLGRESSYNEQFF. The CDR3 DNA reads TGTGCCATCAGTGAGTCGCTCGGAAGGGAAAGCTCCTACAATGAGCAGTTCTTC. The rearrangement links TRBV10-3 to TRBJ2-1; D not certain. The germline CDR1 and CDR2 sequences are ENHRY and SYGVKD. V was trimmed by 0 bases and J by 0 bases, leaving 15 bases between them. The length of the CDR3 is 18 residues.

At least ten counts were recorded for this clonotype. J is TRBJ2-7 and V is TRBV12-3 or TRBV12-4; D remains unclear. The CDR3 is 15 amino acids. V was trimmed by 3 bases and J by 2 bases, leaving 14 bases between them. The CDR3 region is CASSFGQEGTYEQYF. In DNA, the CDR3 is TGTGCCAGCAGTTTTGGGCAGGAAGGTACCTACGAGCAGTACTTC.

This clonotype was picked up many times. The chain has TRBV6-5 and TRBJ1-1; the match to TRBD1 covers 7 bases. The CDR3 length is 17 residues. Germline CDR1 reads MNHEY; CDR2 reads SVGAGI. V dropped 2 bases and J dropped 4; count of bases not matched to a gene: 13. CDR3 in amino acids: CASSYVRTGDFGTEAFF. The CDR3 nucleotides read TGTGCCAGCAGTTACGTCCGGACAGGAGATTTTGGCACTGAAGCTTTCTTT.

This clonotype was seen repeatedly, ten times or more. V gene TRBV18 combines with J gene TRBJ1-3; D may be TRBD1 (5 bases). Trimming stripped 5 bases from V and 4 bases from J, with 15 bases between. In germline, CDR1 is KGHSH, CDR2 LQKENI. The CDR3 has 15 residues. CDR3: CASSLGRLLGNTIYF. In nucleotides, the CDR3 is TGTGCCAGCTCATTGGGACGGCTTTTGGGAAACACCATATATTTT.

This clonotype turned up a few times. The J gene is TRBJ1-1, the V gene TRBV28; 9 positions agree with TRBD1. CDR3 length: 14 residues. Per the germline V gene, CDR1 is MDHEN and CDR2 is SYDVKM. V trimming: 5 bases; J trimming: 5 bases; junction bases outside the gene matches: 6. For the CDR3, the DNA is TGTGCCAGCAGTCCGGGACAGGGATGGACTGAAGCTTTCTTT. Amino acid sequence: CASSPGQGWTEAFF.

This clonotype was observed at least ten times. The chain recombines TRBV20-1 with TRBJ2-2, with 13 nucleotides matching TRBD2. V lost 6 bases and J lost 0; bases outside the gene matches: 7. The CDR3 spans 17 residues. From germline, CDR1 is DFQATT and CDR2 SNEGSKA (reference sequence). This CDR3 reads CSAAGTSGNANTGELFF. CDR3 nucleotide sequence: TGCAGTGCCGCCGGGACTAGCGGGAACGCGAACACCGGGGAGCTGTTTTTT.

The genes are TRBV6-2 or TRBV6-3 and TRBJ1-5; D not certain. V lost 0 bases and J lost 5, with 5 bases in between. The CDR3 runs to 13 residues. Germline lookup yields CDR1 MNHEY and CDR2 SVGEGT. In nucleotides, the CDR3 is TGTGCCAGCAGTTACTCTTTGCATCAGCCCCAGCATTTT. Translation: CASSYSLHQPQHF.

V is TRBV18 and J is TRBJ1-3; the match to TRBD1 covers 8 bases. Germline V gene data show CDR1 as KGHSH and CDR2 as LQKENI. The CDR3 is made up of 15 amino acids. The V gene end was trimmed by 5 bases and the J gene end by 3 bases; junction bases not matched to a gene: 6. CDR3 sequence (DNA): TGTGCCAGCTCATACGGACAGGGAAATGGAAACACCATATATTTT. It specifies CASSYGQGNGNTIYF.